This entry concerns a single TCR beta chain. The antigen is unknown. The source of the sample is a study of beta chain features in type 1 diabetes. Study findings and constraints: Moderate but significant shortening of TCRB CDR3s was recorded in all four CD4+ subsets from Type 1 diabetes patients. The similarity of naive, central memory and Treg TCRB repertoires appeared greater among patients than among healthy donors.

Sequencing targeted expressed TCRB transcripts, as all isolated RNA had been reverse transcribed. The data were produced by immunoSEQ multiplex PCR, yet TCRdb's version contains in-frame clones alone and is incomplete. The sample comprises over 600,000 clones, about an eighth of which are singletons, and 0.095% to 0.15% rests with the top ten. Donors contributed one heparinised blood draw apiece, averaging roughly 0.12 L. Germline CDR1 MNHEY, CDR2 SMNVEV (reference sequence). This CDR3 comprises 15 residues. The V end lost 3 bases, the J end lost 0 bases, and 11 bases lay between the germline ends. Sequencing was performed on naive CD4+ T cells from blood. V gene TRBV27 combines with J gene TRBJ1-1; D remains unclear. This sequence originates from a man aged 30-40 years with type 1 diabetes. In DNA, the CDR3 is TGTGCCAGCAGTTTCGGAGGAAGGGTGAACACTGAAGCTTTCTTT. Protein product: CASSFGGRVNTEAFF.